The source of this T cell receptor (beta chain) is a study of early T cells in non-severe SARS-CoV-2 infection. Study as a whole: Unsorted whole blood bulk RNA was sequenced, with unpaired chains.

This CDR3 is 13 amino acids long. Germline V gives CDR1 SQVTM, CDR2 ANQGSEA. The V and J ends lost 7 bases and 2 bases, in that order; junction bases with no gene match: 3. Individual cDNA molecules were tagged with unique molecular identifiers, the study reported. TCRdb re-analysed the 5' RACE reads in MiXCR, keeping a single row per CDR3 protein. The sample holds 60,000 to 65,000 distinct CDR3 sequences, 7% to 10% seen once. General study findings and limits: The VDJdb matching leaned toward anti-spike CD8 responses and overlooked private and CD4 specificities.

This clonotype appeared a few times. Its antigen is still unknown. The V call is TRBV29-1, the J call TRBJ1-1, with 11 bases lining up with TRBD1. The sample in question was whole blood, obtained at baseline. The clonotype originates from an adult who was a healthcare worker with PCR-confirmed SARS-CoV-2 infection or an uninfected control (not recorded which). The CDR3 loop reads CSAGTGGNTEAFF. In nucleotides, the CDR3 is TGCAGCGCGGGGACAGGGGGAAACACTGAAGCTTTCTTT.